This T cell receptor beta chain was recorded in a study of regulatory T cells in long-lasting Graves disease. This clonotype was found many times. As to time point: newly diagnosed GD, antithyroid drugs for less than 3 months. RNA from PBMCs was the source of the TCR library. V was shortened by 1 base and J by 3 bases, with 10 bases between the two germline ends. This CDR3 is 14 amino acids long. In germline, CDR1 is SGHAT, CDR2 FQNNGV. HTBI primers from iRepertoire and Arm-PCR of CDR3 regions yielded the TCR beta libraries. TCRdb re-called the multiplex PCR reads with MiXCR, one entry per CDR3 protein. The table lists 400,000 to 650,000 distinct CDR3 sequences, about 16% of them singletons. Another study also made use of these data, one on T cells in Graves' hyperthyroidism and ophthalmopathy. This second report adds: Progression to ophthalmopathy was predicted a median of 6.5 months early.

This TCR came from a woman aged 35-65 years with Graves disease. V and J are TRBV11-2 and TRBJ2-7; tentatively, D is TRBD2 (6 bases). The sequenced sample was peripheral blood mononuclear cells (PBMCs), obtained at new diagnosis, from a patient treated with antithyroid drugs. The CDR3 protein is CASSLGAGNYEQYF. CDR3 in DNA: TGTGCCAGCAGCTTAGGGGCGGGGAACTACGAGCAGTACTTC.